This entry is about one T cell receptor (beta chain). Its antigen is still unknown. The data originate from a study of cytomegalovirus exposure and HLA in healthy donors. General observations from the study: Upon later analysis, TCR association rates were observed to vary by HLA locus, being highest for DRB1 and lowest for HLA-C.

The trim removed 4 bases at V and 6 bases at J, leaving 4 bases unmatched. Looked up from germline, CDR1 is SEHNR and CDR2 is FQNEAQ (reference sequence). The CDR3 has 14 amino acids. The PCR contained 60 Vbeta and 13 Jbeta primers. Only in-frame clones appear in the TCRdb table, and some are missing; sequencing was by immunoSEQ multiplex PCR. This sample yields some 150,000 clones, of which 65% to 85% are seen a single time; around 7% belongs to the top ten. The receptor's source is a man aged 30 to 45 in good health and CMV-seronegative. The material sequenced was PBMCs. The chain has TRBV7-9 and TRBJ1-5, with 9 bases that match TRBD1. In DNA, the CDR3 is TGTGCCAGCAGCTCAGGACAGGGGAGTCAGCCCCAGCATTTT. Translation: CASSSGQGSQPQHF.